The 9 T cell receptor beta chains given below trace back to one sample, sequenced in a study of blood T cell repertoires in COVID-19. The data were produced by immunoSEQ multiplex PCR, yet TCRdb's version contains in-frame clones alone and is incomplete. The table has approximately 180,000 clones, 85% seen once. The sample consisted of peripheral blood. These TCRs come from a person between 65 and 79 years old with COVID-19, enrolled during active disease.

Many counts were recorded for this clone. This chain connects TRBV9 to TRBJ2-2; 13 bases fit TRBD2. The length of the CDR3 is 17 residues. Looked up from germline, CDR1 is SGDLS and CDR2 is YYNGEE. Trimming cost V 3 bases and J 4 bases; bases outside gene matches: 6. The CDR3: CASSDPTSGGVTGELFF. The CDR3 region has the DNA TGTGCCAGCAGCGACCCCACTAGCGGGGGGGTCACCGGGGAGCTGTTTTTT.

The chain uses TRBV6-5 and TRBJ2-4; TRBD1 agrees at 7 bases. CDR3 length: 13 amino acids. CDR1 and CDR2 from the germline V gene are MNHEY and SVGAGI. V lost 6 bases and J lost 8; bases outside the gene matches: 7. CDR3 DNA: TGTGCCAGCAGAACCAGACAGGGTTACATTCAGTACTTC. Its protein product is CASRTRQGYIQYF.

This clone has only one observation. J is TRBJ1-2 and V is TRBV5-1, with a tentative D call TRBD1 (6 bases). Trimming took off 5 bases at V and 3 bases at J, with 17 bases between the two ends. The CDR3 covers 15 residues. Germline CDR1 SGHRS, CDR2 YFSETQ. CDR3 region: CASRTAQGIDYGYTF. The CDR3 DNA reads as TGCGCCAGCAGGACAGCCCAGGGGATAGACTATGGCTACACCTTC.

In this sample, this clone turned up a few times. The genes are TRBV7-3 and TRBJ1-6, with D unclear. The CDR3 totals 14 residues. Germline V gene sequence: CDR1 SGHTA, CDR2 FQGTGA. Between the trimmed V and J ends, which lost 2 bases and 8 bases, there was a span of 10 bases. The CDR3: CASSLGDNHSPLHF. For the CDR3, the DNA is TGTGCCAGCAGCTTAGGAGATAATCATTCACCCCTCCACTTT.

The chain joins TRBV18 to TRBJ2-5, with TRBD1 identical over 9 bases. Germline CDR1 KGHSH, CDR2 LQKENI. V dropped 0 bases and J dropped 5; count of bases not matched to a gene: 7. CDR3 size: 16 residues. Here the CDR3 reads CASSPPRGQGGETQYF. In DNA form, the CDR3 reads TGTGCCAGCTCACCACCAAGGGGACAGGGTGGTGAGACCCAGTACTTC.

The CDR3 spells CASSQARTGGNSPLHF. CDR3 in DNA: TGCGCCAGCAGCCAGGCTCGGACAGGGGGCAATTCACCCCTCCACTTT. The chain couples TRBV4-1 to TRBJ1-6; TRBD1 matches at 11 bases. CDR3 length: 16 amino acids. Germline CDR1 is MGHRA and CDR2 is YSYEKL. After removal of 3 bases from V and 7 bases from J, the junction contained 5 bases not matched to a gene.

The CDR3 here is CASSYARNTEAFF. Here the CDR3 DNA reads TGTGCCAGCAGTTACGCCAGAAACACTGAAGCTTTCTTT. The rearrangement joins TRBV6-5 to TRBJ1-1; D remains unclear. Germline values: CDR1 MNHEY, CDR2 SVGAGI. The CDR3 runs to 13 residues. Trimming took 2 bases from V and 2 from J, leaving 6 bases between them.

The gene calls are TRBV27 and TRBJ2-5; 8 bases map to TRBD1. CDR1 MNHEY and CDR2 SMNVEV come from the germline V gene (reference sequence). CDR3 length: 15 amino acids. V was clipped by 5 bases and J by 2 bases; unmatched bases: 7. CDR3 coding DNA: TGTGCCAGCAGTCCCCGGACAGGGCGGCAAGAGACCCAGTACTTC. Protein: CASSPRTGRQETQYF.

The chain is built from TRBV9 and TRBJ1-2; D is undetermined. The CDR3 spans 14 residues. Trimming stripped 3 bases from V and 2 bases from J, with 11 bases between. Germline V gives CDR1 SGDLS, CDR2 YYNGEE. The CDR3 nucleotides read TGTGCCAGCAGCGGTGAATCGGGAAACTATGGCTACACCTTC. This codes for CASSGESGNYGYTF.